The 7 T cell receptor beta chains below were found in one sample sequenced in a study of high-grade serous ovarian cancer treatment subgroups. The tumor samples were collected prior to definitive surgery or chemotherapy. The method was immunoSEQ multiplex PCR; TCRdb's version includes in-frame clones alone and lacks a portion of them. This table holds about 5,200 clones, 80% found once. Material for sequencing was tumor tissue. The source is a human donor with high-grade serous ovarian cancer.

The chain recombines TRBV7-2 with TRBJ2-3, with 7 bases identical to TRBD2. J gave up 2 bases and V 8 bases, and 4 bases lay outside the gene matches. Germline V gene lookup returns CDR1 SGHTA and CDR2 FQGNSA. CDR3 length: 13 residues. The CDR3 is CASLAELTDTQYF. Here the CDR3 DNA reads TGTGCCAGCCTAGCGGAGCTCACAGATACGCAGTATTTT.

This clone was counted a single time. CDR3 sequence (DNA): TGCGCCAGCAGTGTGACTAGTCTTTCAGATACGCAGTATTTT. It is translated as CASSVTSLSDTQYF. V gene TRBV10-2 combines with J gene TRBJ2-3; weak D call: TRBD2 (6 bases). The germline V and J ends were trimmed by 4 bases and 4 bases, with 12 bases remaining between them. This CDR3 has 14 residues. From germline, CDR1 is WSHSY and CDR2 SAAADI.

The chain combines TRBV19 with TRBJ1-3, with unresolved D. This CDR3 contains 15 residues. V lost 4 bases, J lost 1 base, and 11 bases lay in between. CDR1 LNHDA and CDR2 SQIVND come from the germline V gene (reference sequence). CDR3 in amino acids: CASSKRGTSGNTIYF. The CDR3 DNA sequence: TGTGCCAGTAGTAAGCGGGGAACTTCTGGAAACACCATATATTTT.

This clone was picked up a small number of times. The chain employs TRBV7-8 and TRBJ2-2, with 9 bases fitting TRBD1. With V trimmed by 5 bases and J by 6 bases, 10 bases remained unmatched. The CDR3 is 16 residues long. Germline-derived CDR1 and CDR2 are SGHVS and FQNEAQ. The CDR3 DNA reads TGTGCCAGCAGCAATTCCGGGACAGGGTGGGCCGGGGAGCTGTTTTTT. Residues: CASSNSGTGWAGELFF.

This sequence joins TRBV6-5 and TRBJ1-5; 9 nucleotides match TRBD1. The CDR3 loop spans 13 amino acids. CDR1 MNHEY and CDR2 SVGAGI come from the germline V gene. Trimming removed 10 bases from V and 3 bases from J; junction bases left unmatched: 4. As DNA, the CDR3 is TGTGCCATAGGGACAGGGATCAATCAGCCCCAGCATTTT. It specifies CAIGTGINQPQHF.

The CDR3 bases are TGTGCCAGCAGTTATAGGGGGCGCGACACTGAAGCTTTCTTT. Translation gives CASSYRGRDTEAFF. V usage is TRBV6-5 and J usage is TRBJ1-1; TRBD1 aligns across 7 bases. The CDR3 totals 14 residues. J gave up 3 bases and V 3 bases, and 4 bases lay outside the gene matches. CDR1 MNHEY and CDR2 SVGAGI come from the germline V gene.

The chain uses TRBV6-1 and TRBJ2-3; either TRBD1 or TRBD2 may supply D (5 bases each). CDR1 is MNHNS and CDR2 is SASEGT in the germline V gene. The CDR3 totals 13 residues. Trimming shortened V by 6 bases and J by 4 bases, and 11 bases separated the two germline ends. The CDR3 loop is CASRERGPDTQYF. DNA of the CDR3: TGTGCCAGCAGGGAGAGGGGCCCAGATACGCAGTATTTT.